A single sample gave rise to the 6 T cell receptor beta chains below, sequenced in a study of identical twins. Using its own MiXCR run on the 5' RACE reads, TCRdb lists one record per CDR3 protein. The table records 1.5 million or so distinct CDR3 sequences, less than 35% of them present only once. Sequencing used cord blood. These receptors were collected from a newborn girl in good health.

This chain links TRBV6-2 or TRBV6-3 with TRBJ2-3, with 14 positions matching TRBD2. This CDR3 contains 15 residues. Germline V CDR1 and CDR2: MNHEY, SVGEGT. V trimming: 10 bases; J trimming: 2 bases; junction bases outside the gene matches: 5. The CDR3 DNA is TGTGCCACCGGGACTAGCGGGAGACCCACAGATACGCAGTATTTT. Residues: CATGTSGRPTDTQYF.

This clonotype was detected only a few times. The chain carries TRBV10-3 and TRBJ2-3; tentatively, D is TRBD1 or TRBD2 (5 bases each). Germline V gene data show CDR1 as ENHRY and CDR2 as SYGVKD. V lost 2 bases, J lost 5 bases, and 20 bases lay in between. This CDR3 is 17 amino acids long. CDR3 loop: CAISEPAGAEAGDTQYF. In nucleotides, the CDR3 is TGTGCCATCAGTGAGCCGGCCGGGGCGGAGGCGGGAGATACGCAGTATTTT.

The chain is built from TRBV29-1 and TRBJ2-7; D is perhaps TRBD1 or TRBD2 (6 bases each). The germline V gene has CDR1 SQVTM and CDR2 ANQGSEA. The V end was cut by 4 bases, the J end by 2 bases, with 12 bases between. CDR3 length: 13 residues. CDR3 protein: CSVAQGGPYEQYF. CDR3 coding DNA: TGCAGCGTTGCACAGGGAGGCCCCTACGAGCAGTACTTC.

V and J are TRBV5-4 and TRBJ2-1; the D is unclear. This CDR3 has 14 residues. Germline CDR1 and CDR2: SGHNT and YYREEE (reference sequence). Trimming removed 4 bases from V and 4 bases from J, with 12 bases in between. In nucleotides, the CDR3 is TGTGCCAGCAGCGGCCAGCAAACTTACAATGAGCAGTTCTTC. This gives the protein CASSGQQTYNEQFF.

Notes on this clonotype: Relative to the germline gene, one junction end is altered; a read error may explain this. The genes are TRBV3-1 and TRBJ2-1; either TRBD1 or TRBD2 may fit D (5 bases each). Germline V gene data show CDR1 as LGHDT and CDR2 as YNNKEL (reference sequence). This CDR3 comprises 14 residues. The CDR3 DNA reads TGTGCCACGGGACCCGGAGTTACGAGCAATGAGCAGCTCTTC. It specifies CATGPGVTSNEQLF.

In the case of this clonotype: One junction end disagrees with the germline gene, perhaps due to a read error. The rearrangement uses TRBV7-9 and TRBJ2-1; TRBD1 agrees at 7 bases. Germline V CDR1 and CDR2: SEHNR, FQNEAQ (reference sequence). This CDR3 has 14 amino acids. The CDR3 bases are TGTGCCGGCAGCTTAGTAGACAGGGTCAATGAGCAGTTCTTC. Residues: CAGSLVDRVNEQFF.